A single sample is the source of the 5 T cell receptor beta chains below, sequenced in a study of cytomegalovirus exposure and HLA in healthy donors. Primers included in the PCR were 60 Vbeta and 13 Jbeta primers. Profiling relied on immunoSEQ multiplex PCR, and the TCRdb table lists in-frame clones only, not all of them. The data show 200,000 or so clones, 82% seen once. Sequencing was carried out using PBMCs. The receptors here all came from a woman aged 50 to 60 in good health and CMV-seropositive.

The chain couples TRBV10-3 to TRBJ2-7; 8 positions match TRBD1. Trimming took 4 bases from V and 1 from J; bases not matched to a gene: 3. The germline CDR1 and CDR2 sequences are ENHRY and SYGVKD. This CDR3 is built from 14 residues. CDR3 in DNA: TGTGCCATCAGTGGGACAGGGAGATCCTACGAGCAGTACTTC. This encodes CAISGTGRSYEQYF.

The chain has TRBV7-8 and TRBJ2-7; 9 nucleotides align to TRBD1. Looked up from germline, CDR1 is SGHVS and CDR2 is FQNEAQ. With 4 bases clipped from V and 3 bases from J, the junction kept 1 base outside the gene matches. The CDR3 runs to 13 residues. The CDR3 DNA sequence: TGTGCCAGCAGCTGGGGACAGGGCTACGAGCAGTACTTC. It encodes CASSWGQGYEQYF. The entire variable domain, with the rest obtained from reference TRBV7-8 and TRBJ2-7, is as follows: GAGVSQSPRYKVAKRGQDVALRCDPISGHVSLFWYQQALGQGPEFLTYFQNEAQLDKSGLPSDRFFAERPEGSVSTLKIQRTQQEDSAVYLCASSWGQGYEQYFGPGTRLTVT.

The chain recombines TRBV2 with TRBJ2-1; 8 bases are shared with TRBD2. The V segment lost 6 bases and the J segment 6 bases; nucleotides outside the gene matches: 10. The CDR3 is made up of 15 amino acids. Germline CDR1 is SNHLY and CDR2 is FYNNEI. CDR3 sequence: CASSHPAGALNEQFF. For the CDR3, the DNA is TGTGCCAGCAGCCACCCAGCGGGAGCTCTCAATGAGCAGTTCTTC.

The chain is built from TRBV7-6 and TRBJ2-7, with 9 bases lining up with TRBD1. Trimming took 5 bases from V and 4 from J; bases not matched to a gene: 12. Germline V gene data show CDR1 as SGHVS and CDR2 as FNYEAQ. This CDR3 has 16 amino acids. The CDR3 DNA is TGTGCCAGCAGCCTCACCGGGACAGGGCTGATGTACGAGCAGTACTTC. Translation: CASSLTGTGLMYEQYF.

V and J are TRBV10-3 and TRBJ1-1; tentatively, D is TRBD1 (6 bases). V lost 1 base, J lost 3 bases, and 12 bases lay in between. CDR3 size: 15 residues. Germline loops: CDR1 ENHRY, CDR2 SYGVKD. The DNA for the CDR3 is TGTGCCATCAGTGAGTTTTCCAGACAGGACACTGAAGCTTTCTTT. Protein: CAISEFSRQDTEAFF.